This T cell receptor (beta chain) was recovered during a study of beta chain features in type 1 diabetes. Study-wide findings and caveats: Shortening that was moderate but significant affected the TCRB CDR3s of Type 1 diabetes patients in all four CD4+ subsets. A definitive answer on HLA type influencing TCRB rearrangement was not reached here. Naive, central memory and Treg TCRB repertoires seemed to resemble each other more closely in patients than they did in healthy donors. Insertions were fewer and deletions more numerous at VDJ junctions in type 1 diabetes patients.

Each sorted fraction was over 95% pure. The CDR3 length is 14 residues. Looked up from germline, CDR1 is SQVTM and CDR2 is ANQGSEA. Losses at the gene ends were 5 bases for V and 4 bases for J; bases not matched to a gene: 5. This clone has a handful of counts. What it binds is unknown. TCRB transcripts that were expressed got sequenced, as all of the isolated RNA had been reverse transcribed. Here immunoSEQ multiplex PCR was the method, and the copy in TCRdb shows in-frame clones only, minus some. The sample lists a few hundred thousand clones, around 16% seen once, with about 0.014% in the top ten. V is TRBV29-1 and J is TRBJ1-4; 9 bases map to TRBD1. The receptor's source is a man aged 18 to 29 with type 1 diabetes. The sequenced material came from naive CD4+ T cells from blood. The CDR3 bases are TGCAGCGTTTCACAGGGGGCGGGTAATGAAAAACTGTTTTTT. It codes for CSVSQGAGNEKLFF. The whole variable domain, remainder taken from reference TRBV29-1 and TRBJ1-4, is SAVISQKPSRDICQRGTSLTIQCQVDSQVTMMFWYRQQPGQSLTLIATANQGSEATYESGFVIDKFPISRPNLTFSTLTVSNMSPEDSSIYLCSVSQGAGNEKLFFGSGTQLSVL.